This paragraph reports one T cell receptor (beta chain). This record comes from a study of blood T cell repertoires in COVID-19. Study-wide background: Sites across the United States, Italy and Spain contributed samples from acute and convalescent COVID-19.

The CDR3 consists of 14 residues. Per germline, CDR1 MDHEN and CDR2 SYDVKM. With V trimmed by 6 bases and J by 6 bases, 4 bases remained unmatched. In the original processing: Amplified reference gene primers provided the basis for estimating nucleated cell counts. Assay: immunoSEQ multiplex PCR; the TCRdb copy retains only in-frame clones and omits some. V, J and clone size are those of that table, while D and trimming were read from the DNA. The top ten hold roughly 11% of the sample, which has 160,000 or so clones, around 82% seen once. This chain links TRBV28 with TRBJ1-6; 8 bases are shared with TRBD1. This TCR came from a man aged 60 to 69 with active or convalescent COVID-19. Input material: peripheral blood. Here the CDR3 reads CASRTGVRNSPLHF. The CDR3 region has the DNA TGTGCCAGCAGGACAGGGGTACGTAATTCACCCCTCCACTTT.